This T cell receptor beta chain is from a study of beta chain features in type 1 diabetes (dated by TCRdb to 2016 to 2019). As for the study more broadly: No differences in mean age, gender distribution, total cell number or subset yield were found between patients and healthy donors. A total of approximately 100,000,000 sorted cells were examined across all samples, and the number of cells per subset was strongly correlated with RNA yield. In the study, TCRB repertoires of sorted circulating CD4+ T cell subsets from recently diagnosed type 1 diabetes patients were compared with those of matched healthy donors. Naive and central memory subsets were obtained from all 30 or so donors, but regulatory and stem cell-like memory subsets were isolated from only 8 patients and roughly eight healthy donors. General conclusions and limits of the study: At VDJ recombination sites, patients with type 1 diabetes made fewer insertions and deleted more nucleotides, a pattern implying thymic rearrangement abnormalities. Naive, central memory and regulatory TCRB repertoires appeared more similar among patients than among healthy donors. In all four CD4+ subsets, TCRB CDR3 length was moderately but significantly shorter in type 1 diabetes patients. Sequencing cDNA rather than genomic DNA could over-represent highly expressing activated cells, although activation and CD3 levels did not differ between groups. PCR may preferentially amplify shorter templates, but because patient and control samples were amplified and corrected together, any resulting skew would affect both groups equally. Because the HLA sub-analyses included only small numbers of individuals, any influence of HLA type on TCRB rearrangement was left unresolved.

Each donor gave one peripheral blood draw, averaging approximately 110 mL, which was collected into heparinised tubes. Naive, central memory, regulatory and stem cell-like memory CD4+ T cells were sorted on a BD FACSAria II using a panel including CD45RO, CCR7, CD25, CD127, CD95 and CD27. All sorted populations exceeded 95% purity. Right away, PBMCs were isolated by Lymphoprep density gradient centrifugation and were stained directly, with no culture step. So that batch effects would be minimized, each experiment stained and sorted samples in pairs, pairing one healthy donor with one patient. All of the isolated RNA was reverse transcribed with the High Capacity cDNA Reverse Transcription Kit, so expressed TCRB transcripts were sequenced. Deep immunoSEQ sequencing was performed on naive, central memory and regulatory T cell samples, with an average of roughly 3.6 million total reads per sample. Sorted cells were lysed in RLT buffer, and RNA was extracted using DNase-treated RNeasy Micro or Mini kits according to cell number. Each cell subset was processed on its own to prevent cross-contamination, while patient and healthy donor samples were processed together. The immunoSEQ multiplex PCR was used to amplify TCRB sequences from cDNA, yielding 87-bp fragments that span the CDR3 region. Sequencing of the amplicons was done on the Illumina HiSeq platform. The authors' pipeline ran thus. PCR bias was computationally corrected using synthetic template baselines, reads within Hamming distance 2 were collapsed, and singletons that could not be merged were discarded. Reads were aligned to IMGT to assign V, D and J genes, CDR3 length, and insertions or deletions at six rearrangement sites. Within each subset, clonotype counts were normalized to sorted cell number, after which true diversity and Gini coefficients were computed with the tcR R package. Repertoire sharing was quantified using the overlap coefficient calculated on TCRB nucleotide sequences. As a proxy for the pre-selection repertoire, out-of-frame TCRB sequences from naive cells were analyzed. The source is immuneACCESS, and TCRdb retained only in-frame sequences with V and J called. Part of the clones is not carried over; for the studies checked, unresolved V genes explain less than half of this, and the remainder is unexplained. That table furnishes V, J and clone size, whereas the DNA furnished D and trimming. The sample profile shows hundreds of thousands of clones; 17% of them were found once. The ten biggest clones cover 0.02% to 0.03% of the sample.

This clone turned up a few times. The specificity of this receptor is unknown. There are no base qualities to consult, and no much larger clone falls within one base. The germline V gene sets CDR1 to SGHNT and CDR2 to YENEEA. The CDR3 holds 18 amino acids from the cysteine to the phenylalanine. The only DNA kept is the CDR3, 54 bases in frame from the first base. The germline V end is reduced by 11 bases and the J end by 0 bases; junction bases left unmatched: 16. Sequenced material: naive CD4+ T cells from blood. In light of the paper, this sample's cell subset or site label describes: true naive CD4+ T cells. This sequence uses TRBV11-3 and TRBJ2-6, with TRBD2 identical over 7 junction bases. This clonotype originated in a woman younger than 35 in good health. The DNA is as follows: TGTGCCCGCGGGGGTAGTTCCCTTTTTCGCTCTGGGGCCAACGTCCTGACTTTC. This sequence encodes CARGGSSLFRSGANVLTF.